The next 16 T cell receptor beta chains were all read from a single sample in a study of T cell responses to AZD1222 COVID-19 vaccine. Measured with immunoSEQ multiplex PCR; TCRdb has only the in-frame clones, and not every one. The repertoire holds about 83,000 clones, with under 95% as singletons. The sample here was peripheral blood, taken on day 0 of MenACWY control vaccination. These receptor sequences come from an adult in good health.

The chain joins TRBV5-4 to TRBJ1-1; 8 nucleotides agree with TRBD1. Trimming took 4 bases from V and 1 from J; bases not matched to a gene: 6. CDR3 length equals 15 residues. Germline lookup yields CDR1 SGHNT and CDR2 YYREEE (reference sequence). The CDR3 sequence is CASSPYQGANTEAFF. CDR3 nucleotide sequence: TGTGCCAGCAGCCCTTACCAGGGGGCGAACACTGAAGCTTTCTTT.

The chain is built from TRBV28 and TRBJ1-6; D is uncertain. The germline V and J ends were trimmed by 3 bases and 12 bases, with 12 bases remaining between them. The germline CDR1 and CDR2 sequences are MDHEN and SYDVKM. The CDR3 is 13 amino acids. This CDR3 reads CASSLMMARPLHF. Written as DNA, the CDR3 is TGTGCCAGCAGTTTGATGATGGCAAGACCCCTCCACTTT.

The chain recombines TRBV7-2 with TRBJ2-3; the D gene is possibly TRBD1 (5 bases). Trimming removed 5 bases at V and 1 base at J, with 13 bases between. Germline V lookup: CDR1 SGHTA, CDR2 FQGNSA. This CDR3 has 15 residues. CDR3 sequence reads: CASSIQGTGTDTQYF. CDR3 DNA sequence: TGTGCCAGCAGCATCCAGGGTACCGGCACAGATACGCAGTATTTT.

The rearrangement joins TRBV6-2 or TRBV6-3 to TRBJ2-2; 8 bases are a match to TRBD1. The CDR3 runs to 17 residues. With 0 bases clipped from V and 4 bases from J, the junction kept 7 bases outside the gene matches. The germline CDR1 and CDR2 sequences are MNHEY and SVGEGT. DNA of the CDR3: TGTGCCAGCAGTTACTCGATCCAGGGGGCGGCCACCGGGGAGCTGTTTTTT. Its protein is CASSYSIQGAATGELFF.

V and J are TRBV5-1 and TRBJ2-1; D may be TRBD2 (7 bases). Trimming shortened V by 6 bases and J by 5 bases, and 18 bases separated the two germline ends. The germline gives CDR1 SGHRS, CDR2 YFSETQ. The CDR3 has 15 residues. CDR3 amino acids: CASKVWEGVNNEQFF. In nucleotides, the CDR3 is TGCGCCAGCAAAGTCTGGGAGGGGGTTAACAATGAGCAGTTCTTC.

The chain joins TRBV5-1 to TRBJ2-7; the D is unclear. Trimming pared 0 bases from V and 5 bases from J, leaving 6 bases between. Germline assignment: CDR1 SGHRS and CDR2 YFSETQ. The CDR3 has 12 residues. CDR3 nucleotide sequence: TGCGCCAGCAGCTTGGACGGGCACGAGCAGTACTTC. The encoded protein is CASSLDGHEQYF.

The J gene is TRBJ1-2, the V gene TRBV30; D possibly corresponds to TRBD1 (5 bases). V lost 6 bases to trimming and J lost 7 bases, with 15 bases between them. From germline, CDR1 is GTSNPN and CDR2 SVGIG (reference sequence). The CDR3 totals 12 residues. DNA of the CDR3: TGTGCCTGCGCCCAGGGAATAGGTGGCTACACCTTC. Translation gives CACAQGIGGYTF.

The chain carries TRBV24-1 and TRBJ2-3; D possibly corresponds to TRBD2 (6 bases). V lost 6 bases to trimming and J lost 5 bases, with 29 bases between them. The CDR3 has 19 residues. Germline CDR1 reads KGHDR; CDR2 reads SFDVKD. CDR3 loop: CATSTPPTPGTFHGDTQYF. CDR3 nucleotide sequence: TGTGCCACCAGTACTCCCCCTACCCCTGGGACTTTTCATGGAGATACGCAGTATTTT.

This clone was found once. V usage is TRBV29-1 and J usage is TRBJ1-1; TRBD1 agrees at 8 bases. Germline-derived CDR1 and CDR2 are SQVTM and ANQGSEA. V shed 5 bases and J 2 bases; nucleotides not matched to a gene: 4. The length of the CDR3 is 13 residues. The DNA of the CDR3 is TGCAGCGTTAAGGACAGGGTAAACACTGAAGCTTTCTTT. This sequence encodes CSVKDRVNTEAFF.

This clone was seen more than once but under ten times. The chain joins TRBV2 to TRBJ2-5; D possibly corresponds to TRBD2 (6 bases). V was clipped by 8 bases and J by 4 bases, with 17 bases between them. This CDR3 spans 14 amino acids. Per germline, CDR1 SNHLY and CDR2 FYNNEI. CDR3 in DNA: TGTGCCAGCCACCGGGACTTGGGGCGAGAGACCCAGTACTTC. As protein: CASHRDLGRETQYF.

This chain uses TRBV27 with TRBJ2-1; TRBD2 matches 8 bases. V trimming: 8 bases; J trimming: 4 bases; junction bases outside the gene matches: 7. The CDR3 covers 14 residues. Germline V gene data show CDR1 as MNHEY and CDR2 as SMNVEV (reference sequence). For the CDR3, the DNA is TGTGCCAGCCGCAAGGCGGGAGGTTACAATGAGCAGTTCTTC. It encodes CASRKAGGYNEQFF.

This clone has a handful of counts. V usage is TRBV28 and J usage is TRBJ1-6; D is undetermined. Germline V gives CDR1 MDHEN, CDR2 SYDVKM. Deletions cut 4 bases from V and 8 bases from J, with 3 bases between. CDR3 length equals 11 residues. The CDR3 region is CASSYDSPLHF. The DNA for the CDR3 is TGTGCCAGCAGTTACGATTCACCCCTCCACTTT.

The chain employs TRBV10-2 and TRBJ2-2; D not resolved. Trimming removed 2 bases from V and 4 bases from J, with 5 bases in between. This CDR3 has 13 amino acids. The V gene's germline CDR1 is WSHSY and CDR2 SAAADI. The CDR3 sequence is CASSEGLTGELFF. Written as DNA, the CDR3 is TGCGCCAGCAGTGAGGGTCTCACCGGGGAGCTGTTTTTT.

The chain uses TRBV19 and TRBJ1-3; D remains unclear. V dropped 5 bases and J dropped 2 bases, with 13 bases sitting between them. Germline V gene sequence: CDR1 LNHDA, CDR2 SQIVND (reference sequence). The CDR3 loop spans 15 amino acids. The CDR3, as DNA: TGTGCCAGTAGTTTAAACCAAGGAACTGGAAACACCATATATTTT. Translated, it gives CASSLNQGTGNTIYF.

This chain joins TRBV28 and TRBJ2-3; D is uncertain. Trimming removed 2 bases from V and 5 bases from J, with 5 bases in between. Germline V gene sequence: CDR1 MDHEN, CDR2 SYDVKM. The CDR3 is 12 residues long. The CDR3: CASSLSLDTQYF. The CDR3 coding sequence is TGTGCCAGCAGTTTAAGTTTAGATACGCAGTATTTT.

The chain recombines TRBV15 with TRBJ2-7; 9 nucleotides line up with TRBD1. The CDR3 has 15 residues. Losses at the gene ends were 5 bases for V and 5 bases for J; bases not matched to a gene: 10. From germline, CDR1 is LNHNV and CDR2 YYDKDF (reference sequence). This CDR3 is CATSPSQGAVDEQYF. The CDR3 DNA sequence: TGTGCCACCAGCCCTTCACAGGGGGCGGTTGACGAGCAGTACTTC.